Listed here are 23 T cell receptor beta chains from one sample, sequenced in a study of T cells in Graves' hyperthyroidism and ophthalmopathy (dated by TCRdb to about 2019). Libraries were made using multiplex PCR. The instrument given in TCRdb is Illumina HiSeq 2000. Amplification of TCR beta CDR3 regions was carried out from RNA transcripts. A first-round RT-PCR of the TCR CDR3 used the HTBI primer set with the Qiagen OneStep RT-PCR kit. In TCRdb, the public reads were trimmed at Q25 with fastp and aligned with MiXCR, with productive beta chains retained. All rows with the same CDR3 protein become a single entry with the most common DNA and genes. The sample contains some 350,000 distinct CDR3 sequences, around 13% of them found a single time. Of the sample, almost 35% falls within the top ten clones. Sequenced sample: blood. The receptors come from a woman aged 40 to 50 with Graves' ophthalmopathy.

The CDR3 DNA follows: TGTGCCAGCAGCCAAACAGGGGGAAATTCACCCCTCCACTTT. Protein product: CASSQTGGNSPLHF. This sequence joins TRBV7-6 and TRBJ1-6, with 8 positions matching TRBD1. After removal of 5 bases from V and 7 bases from J, the junction contained 4 bases not matched to a gene. This CDR3 spans 14 amino acids. Germline lookup yields CDR1 SGHVS and CDR2 FNYEAQ.

The CDR3 DNA is TGTGCCAGCAGGCCGGGACATCAGTTCTTC. Translating it yields CASRPGHQFF. The V gene is TRBV2, the J gene TRBJ2-1; weak D call: TRBD1 (6 bases). Germline loops: CDR1 SNHLY, CDR2 FYNNEI. The CDR3 is made up of 10 amino acids. Trimming took off 6 bases at V and 13 bases at J, with 10 bases between the two ends.

For the CDR3, the DNA is TGTGCCAGCAGCAACCGTTTTTCGACTGGGACCTCTCGCTACGAGCAGTACTTC. Its protein product is CASSNRFSTGTSRYEQYF. This chain uses TRBV27 with TRBJ2-7, with D perhaps given as TRBD1 or TRBD2 (5 bases each). V lost 6 bases and J 3 bases, leaving 27 bases between the germline ends. CDR3 size: 18 residues. Germline assignment: CDR1 MNHEY and CDR2 SMNVEV (reference sequence).

In its sample, this clonotype was seen many times. The gene calls are TRBV2 and TRBJ1-2; 8 bases map to TRBD1. Germline V CDR1 and CDR2: SNHLY, FYNNEI. The CDR3 spans 14 residues. The V and J ends lost 6 bases and 1 base, in that order; junction bases with no gene match: 4. The CDR3 spells CASSRGRVNYGYTF. In DNA, the CDR3 is TGTGCCAGCAGCAGGGGGCGGGTTAACTATGGCTACACCTTC.

The rearrangement links TRBV28 to TRBJ2-7; 7 positions agree with TRBD1. This CDR3 spans 15 amino acids. CDR1 is MDHEN and CDR2 is SYDVKM in the germline V gene. V dropped 6 bases and J dropped 4; count of bases not matched to a gene: 12. CDR3 DNA sequence: TGTGCCAGCAGATTCTTACGGGACAGAGCTTACGAGCAGTACTTC. It encodes CASRFLRDRAYEQYF.

There are a few counts of this clonotype. The chain employs TRBV7-9 and TRBJ1-1; D is ambiguous. The V end lost 5 bases, the J end lost 2 bases, and 15 bases lay between the germline ends. Germline V gene lookup returns CDR1 SEHNR and CDR2 FQNEAQ (reference sequence). The CDR3 is 15 residues long. The CDR3 sequence: CASSLSWGENTEAFF. For the CDR3, the DNA is TGTGCCAGCAGCCTATCATGGGGAGAAAACACTGAAGCTTTCTTT.

The gene calls are TRBV5-4 and TRBJ1-2, with no clear D. Trimming left V 2 bases short and J 6 bases short, with 14 bases between. The CDR3 length is 14 residues. Germline V gene lookup returns CDR1 SGHNT and CDR2 YYREEE (reference sequence). The CDR3 reads CASSFARQEDGYTF. For the CDR3, the DNA is TGTGCCAGCAGCTTCGCCAGGCAGGAGGATGGCTACACCTTC.

J is TRBJ2-7 and V is TRBV29-1; D uncertain. The length of the CDR3 is 12 residues. The germline gives CDR1 SQVTM, CDR2 ANQGSEA. V lost 6 bases and J 2 bases, leaving 11 bases between the germline ends. CDR3 DNA sequence: TGCAGCGTCAACTTTACACCCTACGAGCAGTACTTC. The encoded protein is CSVNFTPYEQYF.

This clonotype has ten or more counts. The chain combines TRBV19 with TRBJ2-5; 8 nucleotides agree with TRBD2. The CDR3 extends over 17 amino acids. V was clipped by 7 bases and J by 0 bases; unmatched bases: 13. CDR1 LNHDA and CDR2 SQIVND come from the germline V gene (reference sequence). CDR3: CASTPRRTGGYQETQYF. The CDR3 coding sequence is TGTGCCAGTACTCCCAGAAGGACGGGAGGGTACCAAGAGACCCAGTACTTC.

Points on this clonotype: Given a much more abundant clone one base away, this may be a read error. The chain has TRBV7-9 and TRBJ2-1; 8 bases align to TRBD2. V dropped 8 bases and J dropped 5; count of bases not matched to a gene: 5. There are 13 residues in the CDR3. Germline V gives CDR1 SEHNR, CDR2 FQNEAQ (reference sequence). For the CDR3, the DNA is TGTGCCAGCTGTCATAGCGGGAACAATGAGCAGTTCTTC. It encodes CASCHSGNNEQFF.

The rearrangement joins TRBV10-3 to TRBJ2-7, with 7 bases fitting TRBD2. Trimming at V came to 9 bases and at J to 0 bases, leaving 2 bases not matched to a gene. This CDR3 is built from 12 residues. Per the germline V gene, CDR1 is ENHRY and CDR2 is SYGVKD. The CDR3 sequence: CAIGDYSYEQYF. CDR3 DNA: TGTGCCATTGGGGACTACTCCTACGAGCAGTACTTC.

The chain is built from TRBV11-2 and TRBJ2-1; unclear D gene. This CDR3 has 13 residues. Germline V CDR1 and CDR2: SGHAT, FQNNGV. The V and J ends lost 5 bases and 7 bases respectively, with 12 bases between them. The CDR3 reads CASSNSEANEQFF. In nucleotides, the CDR3 is TGTGCCAGCAGCAACTCAGAAGCAAATGAGCAGTTCTTC.

The chain links TRBV3-1 to TRBJ2-5; no firm D call. This CDR3 is built from 13 residues. Germline V gene sequence: CDR1 LGHDT, CDR2 YNNKEL (reference sequence). V lost 3 bases and J lost 4, with 9 bases in between. The CDR3 region has the DNA TGTGCCAGCAGCCAGCTGGGAAGAGAGACCCAGTACTTC. Translating it yields CASSQLGRETQYF.

This clonotype was observed many times. The rearrangement links TRBV20-1 to TRBJ2-3; TRBD1 agrees at 7 bases. Trimming removed 0 bases from V and 4 bases from J; junction bases left unmatched: 7. The CDR3 has 15 residues. Per the germline V gene, CDR1 is DFQATT and CDR2 is SNEGSKA (reference sequence). Here the CDR3 DNA reads TGCAGTGCTAGAGAGGCCAGGGGGAGATCAGATACGCAGTATTTT. This codes for CSAREARGRSDTQYF.

This chain joins TRBV2 and TRBJ1-2, with no clear D. V was trimmed by 3 bases and J by 10 bases, leaving 21 bases between them. The CDR3 contains 15 residues. Germline lookup yields CDR1 SNHLY and CDR2 FYNNEI. CDR3 sequence: CASSDLRGRLGFYTF. CDR3 DNA: TGTGCCAGCAGTGATCTCCGTGGACGGTTGGGGTTCTACACCTTC.

On this clonotype: A much larger clone differs by one base, so this may be a read error. The V gene is TRBV10-3, the J gene TRBJ1-1; possible D gene TRBD1, 6 bases. This CDR3 comprises 13 residues. Looked up from germline, CDR1 is ENHRY and CDR2 is SYGVKD. CDR3 region: CAISEGGDTEALF. CDR3 DNA sequence: TGTGCCATCAGTGAGGGGGGGGACACTGAAGCTCTCTTT.

There are a few counts of this clonotype. The chain employs TRBV7-8 and TRBJ1-5; TRBD1 is a possible D gene (5 bases). The CDR3 is 16 residues long. Germline CDR1 is SGHVS and CDR2 is FQNEAQ. V lost 5 bases and J lost 4, with 18 bases in between. The CDR3 nucleotides are TGTGCCAGCAGCGCGGCGGGACTCAGCCCGAATCAGCCCCAGCATTTT. This translates into CASSAAGLSPNQPQHF.

V usage is TRBV29-1 and J usage is TRBJ2-5; D gene ambiguous. V dropped 3 bases and J dropped 5 bases, with 10 bases sitting between them. This CDR3 is built from 12 residues. Germline V lookup: CDR1 SQVTM, CDR2 ANQGSEA. The CDR3 loop is CSVDLLGETQYF. In DNA form, the CDR3 reads TGCAGCGTTGATCTCTTGGGGGAGACCCAGTACTTC.

The table lists this clonotype with many counts. This chain joins TRBV20-1 and TRBJ2-3, with TRBD2 matching 8 bases. Germline-derived CDR1 and CDR2 are DFQATT and SNEGSKA (reference sequence). The CDR3 contains 14 residues. V was pared by 7 bases and J by 0 bases, with 6 bases of the junction left unmatched. The CDR3 is CSVHSGASTDTQYF. The CDR3 DNA follows: TGCAGTGTTCATAGCGGGGCTAGCACAGATACGCAGTATTTT.

This clonotype has a count of ten or more. This sequence joins TRBV14 and TRBJ2-7, with D unresolved. The CDR3 spans 14 residues. V was cut by 1 base and J by 3 bases, with 10 bases left in between. Germline CDR1 is SGHDN and CDR2 is FVKESK. The CDR3 is CASSQVGGSYEQYF. CDR3 nucleotides: TGTGCCAGCAGCCAAGTGGGTGGCAGCTACGAGCAGTACTTC.

This chain uses TRBV29-1 with TRBJ2-7; 7 bases are shared with TRBD1. The CDR3 consists of 13 residues. Trimming at V came to 5 bases and at J to 6 bases, leaving 10 bases not matched to a gene. CDR1 and CDR2 from the germline V gene are SQVTM and ANQGSEA. DNA of the CDR3: TGCAGCGTTTTTGACGGGACAGTGAGCGAGCAGTACTTC. Translation gives CSVFDGTVSEQYF.

This clonotype appeared many times. The genes are TRBV6-2 or TRBV6-3 and TRBJ1-1, with D possibly being TRBD1 (5 bases). The length of the CDR3 is 15 residues. The V end lost 6 bases, the J end lost 3 bases, and 17 bases lay between the germline ends. The V gene's germline CDR1 is MNHEY and CDR2 SVGEGT. The CDR3 protein is CASSYAGLGDTEAFF. The DNA for the CDR3 is TGTGCCAGCAGCTACGCCGGGTTAGGGGACACTGAAGCTTTCTTT.

This clonotype was observed at least ten times. V usage is TRBV2 and J usage is TRBJ1-5; D ambiguous. CDR3 length: 16 amino acids. Germline loops: CDR1 SNHLY, CDR2 FYNNEI. Trimming cost V 4 bases and J 2 bases, with 15 bases left between them. The CDR3 is CASSVNSGGGNQPQHF. The CDR3 coding sequence is TGTGCCAGCAGTGTTAACTCGGGCGGGGGCAATCAGCCCCAGCATTTT.